The text below deals with one T cell receptor beta chain. Generated by immunoSEQ multiplex PCR, the TCRdb table keeps only in-frame clones and is missing some. This sample carries roughly 150,000 clones, around 90% of them seen once, and the ten largest clones take under 2.5%. Trimming took 2 bases from V and 1 from J, leaving 12 bases between them. The CDR3 totals 15 residues. Germline V lookup: CDR1 MNHEY, CDR2 SMNVEV (reference sequence). The data originate from a study of T cell responses to AZD1222 COVID-19 vaccine. The chain has TRBV27 and TRBJ2-7, with D maybe TRBD1 (5 bases). This specimen was peripheral blood, taken on day 0 of AZD1222 vaccination. The clonotype originates from an adult in good health. The CDR3 DNA reads TGTGCCAGCAGTTTACGGCTAGGGGCGTCCTACGAGCAGTACTTC. Translating it yields CASSLRLGASYEQYF.